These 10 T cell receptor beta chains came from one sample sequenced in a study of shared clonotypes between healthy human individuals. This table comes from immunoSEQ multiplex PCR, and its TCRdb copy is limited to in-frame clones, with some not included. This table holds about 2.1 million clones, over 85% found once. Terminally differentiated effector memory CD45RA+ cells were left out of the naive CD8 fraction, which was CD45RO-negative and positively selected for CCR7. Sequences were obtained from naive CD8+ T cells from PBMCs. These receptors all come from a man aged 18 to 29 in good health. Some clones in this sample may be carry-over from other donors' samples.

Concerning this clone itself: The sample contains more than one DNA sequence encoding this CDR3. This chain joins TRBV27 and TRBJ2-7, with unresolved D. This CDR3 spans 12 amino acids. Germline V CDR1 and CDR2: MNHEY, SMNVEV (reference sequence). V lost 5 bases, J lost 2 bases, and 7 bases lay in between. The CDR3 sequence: CASSASAYEQYF. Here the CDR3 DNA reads TGTGCCAGCAGTGCCTCGGCCTACGAGCAGTACTTC.

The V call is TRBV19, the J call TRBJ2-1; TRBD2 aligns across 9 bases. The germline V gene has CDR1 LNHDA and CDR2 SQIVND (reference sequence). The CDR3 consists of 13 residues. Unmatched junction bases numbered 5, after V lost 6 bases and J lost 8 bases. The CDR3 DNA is TGTGCCAGTAGGCCCCAGCGGGAGGATGAGCAGTTCTTC. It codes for CASRPQREDEQFF.

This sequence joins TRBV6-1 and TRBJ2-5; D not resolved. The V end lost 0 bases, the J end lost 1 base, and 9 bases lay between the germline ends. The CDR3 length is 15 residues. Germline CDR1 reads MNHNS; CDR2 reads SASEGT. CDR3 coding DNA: TGTGCCAGCAGTGAAGCGCCCCGACCCCAAGAGACCCAGTACTTC. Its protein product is CASSEAPRPQETQYF.

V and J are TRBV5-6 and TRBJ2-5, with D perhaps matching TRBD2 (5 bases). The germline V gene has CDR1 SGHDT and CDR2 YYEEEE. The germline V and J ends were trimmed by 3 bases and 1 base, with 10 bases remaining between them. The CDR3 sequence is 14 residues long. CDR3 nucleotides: TGTGCCAGCAGCTCGGGATGGGGCCAAGAGACCCAGTACTTC. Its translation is CASSSGWGQETQYF.

Here the CDR3 reads CASSDPVNTGELFF. The CDR3 DNA is TGTGCCAGCAGCGATCCGGTAAACACCGGGGAGCTGTTTTTT. The chain is built from TRBV9 and TRBJ2-2; D gene uncertain. CDR1 and CDR2 (germline): SGDLS, YYNGEE. This CDR3 region has 14 residues. Trimming pared 3 bases from V and 2 bases from J, leaving 8 bases between.

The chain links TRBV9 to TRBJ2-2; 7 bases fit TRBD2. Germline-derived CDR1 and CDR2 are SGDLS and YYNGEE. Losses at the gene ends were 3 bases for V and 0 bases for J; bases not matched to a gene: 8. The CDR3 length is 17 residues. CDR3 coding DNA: TGTGCCAGCAGCGCACATACTAGCGCAGCGAACACCGGGGAGCTGTTTTTT. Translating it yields CASSAHTSAANTGELFF. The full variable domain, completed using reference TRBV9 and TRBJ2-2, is DSGVTQTPKHLITATGQRVTLRCSPRSGDLSVYWYQQSLDQGLQFLIQYYNGEERAKGNILERFSAQQFPDLHSELNLSSLELGDSALYFCASSAHTSAANTGELFFGEGSRLTVL.

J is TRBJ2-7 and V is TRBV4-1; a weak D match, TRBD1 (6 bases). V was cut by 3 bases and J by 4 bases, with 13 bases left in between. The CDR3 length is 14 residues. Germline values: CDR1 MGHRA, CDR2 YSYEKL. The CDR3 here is CASSHDSRGYEQYF. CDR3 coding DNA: TGCGCCAGCAGCCACGATTCGAGGGGGTACGAGCAGTACTTC.

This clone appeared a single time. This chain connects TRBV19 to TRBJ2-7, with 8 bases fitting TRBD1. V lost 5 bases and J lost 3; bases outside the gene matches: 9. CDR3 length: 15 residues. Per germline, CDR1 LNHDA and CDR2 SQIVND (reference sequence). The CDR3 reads CASSAPDRAFYEQYF. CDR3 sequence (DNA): TGTGCCAGTAGTGCCCCGGACAGGGCATTCTACGAGCAGTACTTC.

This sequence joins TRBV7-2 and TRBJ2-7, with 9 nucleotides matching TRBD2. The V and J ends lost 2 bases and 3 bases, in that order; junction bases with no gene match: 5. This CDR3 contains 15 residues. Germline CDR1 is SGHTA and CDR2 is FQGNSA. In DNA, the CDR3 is TGTGCCAGCAGCTTATTAGCGGGAGTAAGCTACGAGCAGTACTTC. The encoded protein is CASSLLAGVSYEQYF.

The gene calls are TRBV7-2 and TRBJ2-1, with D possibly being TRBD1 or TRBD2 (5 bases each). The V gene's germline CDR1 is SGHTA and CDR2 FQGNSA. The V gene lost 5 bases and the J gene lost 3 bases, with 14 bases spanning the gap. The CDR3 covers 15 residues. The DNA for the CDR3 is TGTGCCAGCAGCCCGGGACCTGGTCGCTACAATGAGCAGTTCTTC. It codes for CASSPGPGRYNEQFF.